The clone carrying this T cell receptor (beta chain) was seen a few times. At one boundary the junction diverges from the germline segment, which might be a read error. Other DNA sequences in this sample translate to the same CDR3. The sample comes from a study of cytomegalovirus exposure and HLA in healthy donors. TCRdb's table, derived via immunoSEQ multiplex PCR, lists solely in-frame clones and lacks some. The repertoire consists of hundreds of thousands of clones, with over 80% occurring once and the leading ten covering more than 12%. The donors were part of the validation cohort, which consisted of more than 90 subjects and was separate from the first cohort of about 650 subjects. The CDR3 covers 13 residues. CDR1 and CDR2 from the germline V gene are SSHAT and FNYEAQ (reference sequence).

The sequencing sample was made of PBMCs. The receptor comes from a young woman in good health and CMV-seropositive. V is TRBV7-7 and J is TRBJ1-1; D unclear. CDR3 bases: TGTGCTAGCAGCTCGCAGGTCGGCACTGAAGCTTTCTTT. This sequence encodes CASSSQVGTEAFF.